In this sample, the clone carrying this TCR beta chain is medium-sized. Its specificity is not known. J gave up 1 base and V 0 bases, and 7 bases lay outside the gene matches. The CDR3 spans 19 residues. Germline values: CDR1 SGHRS, CDR2 YFSETQ. Sequenced by immunoSEQ multiplex PCR; TCRdb stores in-frame clones only, minus some. The sample has just over 5,000 clones; around 72% are singletons. These data come from a study of graft-versus-host responses after intestinal transplantation. Study summary: Recipients had transplants, and these were multivisceral, liver-intestinal, or isolated intestinal. After anti-thymocyte globulin induction, recipients took tacrolimus and steroids for 3 to 4 years. Study-wide results and limits: GvH clones appeared in recipient marrow, some first in ileum or blood.

The starting material, graft tissue, was processed to release intraepithelial and lamina propria lymphocytes. Sequences were derived from ileum tissue, sampled around 250 days after intestinal transplant. The chain joins TRBV5-1 to TRBJ2-6; 10 bases are a match to TRBD1. The clonotype was recovered from a human patient who received an intestinal transplant, so some T cells may come from the graft donor. The CDR3 nucleotides are TGCGCCAGCAGCTTGGGGGGACAGGGGTTGAATTCTGGGGCCAACGTCCTGACTTTC. This codes for CASSLGGQGLNSGANVLTF.